A single sample is the source of the 28 T cell receptor beta chains below, sequenced in a study of blood T cells in healthy people across ages. A second PCR, run for roughly 7 to 11 cycles, used a sample-barcoded 5' primer plus a J-beta primer mix. TCRdb called the 5' RACE reads again in MiXCR, with one record for every CDR3 protein. The data contain about 680,000 distinct CDR3 sequences, about 52% of them seen just once; the ten biggest clones take up around 32%. The sample consisted of blood. The origin of the receptors is a woman aged 55-69 years in good health.

This clonotype showed up just a few times. The rearrangement joins TRBV6-1 to TRBJ2-1, with 7 bases lining up with TRBD2. Germline V CDR1 and CDR2: MNHNS, SASEGT. V was clipped by 3 bases and J by 6 bases; unmatched bases: 5. This CDR3 region has 14 residues. The CDR3 is CASSEGGVVNEQFF. For the CDR3, the DNA is TGTGCCAGCAGTGAGGGAGGGGTTGTCAATGAGCAGTTCTTC.

In this sample, this clonotype turned up many times. The chain carries TRBV2 and TRBJ2-5, with a weak D call TRBD1 (6 bases). This CDR3 comprises 14 residues. Germline assignment: CDR1 SNHLY and CDR2 FYNNEI. V was cut by 6 bases and J by 0 bases, with 11 bases left in between. CDR3 loop: CASSENRDQETQYF. CDR3 nucleotides: TGTGCCAGCAGCGAGAACAGGGACCAAGAGACCCAGTACTTC.

This clonotype turned up a few times. The chain links TRBV20-1 to TRBJ2-1; 7 bases fit TRBD2. Germline V gene data show CDR1 as DFQATT and CDR2 as SNEGSKA (reference sequence). V shed 5 bases and J 8 bases; nucleotides not matched to a gene: 12. The CDR3 spans 14 residues. DNA for the CDR3: TGCAGTGCTTACTCAAGACTAGCTGGGGATGAGCAGTTCTTC. Translating it yields CSAYSRLAGDEQFF.

This clonotype showed up many times. The chain carries TRBV7-2 and TRBJ2-5, with 11 bases that match TRBD2. CDR1 SGHTA and CDR2 FQGNSA come from the germline V gene. J lost 5 bases, V lost 5 bases, and 4 bases had no gene match. The CDR3 runs 14 residues. CDR3 sequence: CASSRTSGSETQYF. The CDR3 DNA reads as TGTGCCAGCAGCCGAACTAGCGGGAGTGAGACCCAGTACTTC.

The genes are TRBV29-1 and TRBJ2-7; 7 bases map to TRBD1. CDR1 SQVTM and CDR2 ANQGSEA come from the germline V gene. CDR3 size: 12 residues. The J segment lost 4 bases and the V segment lost 7 bases, leaving 7 bases of the junction unmatched. Written as DNA, the CDR3 is TGCAGCGGGCGACAGGGTGCGTACGAGCAGTACTTC. It codes for CSGRQGAYEQYF.

This chain joins TRBV11-2 and TRBJ2-5; the match to TRBD1 covers 9 bases. This CDR3 has 17 amino acids. The germline CDR1 and CDR2 sequences are SGHAT and FQNNGV. J was trimmed by 0 bases and V by 3 bases; bases with no gene match: 8. The CDR3 region is CASSFRGGTGNQETQYF. In nucleotides, the CDR3 is TGTGCCAGCAGCTTTAGGGGGGGGACAGGGAACCAAGAGACCCAGTACTTC. Based on the CDR3 plus reference TRBV11-2 and TRBJ2-5, the full variable domain is EAGVAQSPRYKIIEKRQSVAFWCNPISGHATLYWYQQILGQGPKLLIQFQNNGVVDDSQLPKDRFSAERLKGVDSTLKIQPAKLEDSAVYLCASSFRGGTGNQETQYFGPGTRLLVL.

Only a few counts were recorded for this clonotype. The chain joins TRBV7-9 to TRBJ2-3; 7 nucleotides match TRBD1. Germline V gives CDR1 SEHNR, CDR2 FQNEAQ (reference sequence). The CDR3 spans 15 residues. With V trimmed by 5 bases and J by 2 bases, 7 bases remained unmatched. CDR3 sequence: CASSRQGSLTDTQYF. The CDR3 nucleotides read TGTGCCAGCAGCCGACAGGGATCACTCACAGATACGCAGTATTTT.

The J gene is TRBJ2-2, the V gene TRBV7-6, with D unresolved. The V end lost 1 base, the J end lost 3 bases, and 6 bases lay between the germline ends. This CDR3 is built from 14 residues. Germline assignment: CDR1 SGHVS and CDR2 FNYEAQ. The CDR3 is CASSLDGHTGELFF. The CDR3, as DNA: TGTGCCAGCAGCTTAGACGGTCACACCGGGGAGCTGTTTTTT.

This sequence joins TRBV6-6 and TRBJ2-7; 7 bases map to TRBD2. The DNA matches TRBJ2-4 better at its end, which makes the J call doubtful. The CDR3 contains 19 residues. Per the germline V gene, CDR1 is MNHNY and CDR2 is SVGAGI (reference sequence). The CDR3 loop reads CASSPLELGRPIGKNIQYF. The CDR3 DNA reads TGTGCCAGCAGCCCGTTGGAGCTCGGGAGGCCGATTGGCAAAAACATTCAGTACTTC.

The rearrangement links TRBV5-1 to TRBJ2-3; 7 bases line up with TRBD2. CDR3 length: 15 residues. V gave up 1 base and J gave up 1 base; unmatched junction bases: 3. Germline V gives CDR1 SGHRS, CDR2 YFSETQ. CDR3 protein: CASSLTGGGTDTQYF. For the CDR3, the DNA is TGCGCCAGCAGCTTGACGGGAGGAGGCACAGATACGCAGTATTTT.

The chain is built from TRBV20-1 and TRBJ2-3, with 13 bases fitting TRBD2. V gave up 5 bases and J gave up 2 bases; unmatched junction bases: 4. This CDR3 is 15 amino acids long. The germline V gene has CDR1 DFQATT and CDR2 SNEGSKA (reference sequence). The CDR3 DNA reads as TGCAGTGCTCCTGGACTAGCGGGGGTCACAGATACGCAGTATTTT. Translated: CSAPGLAGVTDTQYF.

V and J are TRBV25-1 and TRBJ2-1; 11 bases agree with TRBD2. This CDR3 contains 16 residues. The trim removed 3 bases at V and 5 bases at J, leaving 6 bases unmatched. Germline values: CDR1 MGHDK, CDR2 SYGVNS. In nucleotides, the CDR3 is TGTGCCAGCAGTGAGGCCGGGACTAGCGGCAACAATGAGCAGTTCTTC. Protein sequence: CASSEAGTSGNNEQFF.

The chain combines TRBV28 with TRBJ2-3, with D unresolved. This CDR3 is 15 amino acids long. CDR1 and CDR2 (germline): MDHEN, SYDVKM. V was clipped by 5 bases and J by 2 bases, with 14 bases between them. The CDR3, as DNA: TGTGCCAGCAGTCTATACGGCCTAAACACAGATACGCAGTATTTT. Its protein product is CASSLYGLNTDTQYF. The full variable domain, completed using reference TRBV28 and TRBJ2-3, is DVKVTQSSRYLVKRTGEKVFLECVQDMDHENMFWYRQDPGLGLRLIYFSYDVKMKEKGDIPEGYSVSREKKERFSLILESASTNQTSMYLCASSLYGLNTDTQYFGPGTRLTVL.

This clonotype has more than one count but fewer than ten. The chain is built from TRBV7-2 and TRBJ1-3; D not certain. Trimming pared 1 base from V and 2 bases from J, leaving 9 bases between. The CDR3 extends over 15 amino acids. Germline CDR1 and CDR2: SGHTA and FQGNSA. The CDR3: CASSLGPSPGNTIYF. CDR3 DNA: TGTGCCAGCAGCTTAGGACCGTCTCCTGGAAACACCATATATTTT. Based on the CDR3 plus reference TRBV7-2 and TRBJ1-3, the full variable domain is GAGVSQSPSNKVTEKGKDVELRCDPISGHTALYWYRQSLGQGLEFLIYFQGNSAPDKSGLPSDRFSAERTGGSVSTLTIQRTQQEDSAVYLCASSLGPSPGNTIYFGEGSWLTVV.

This chain joins TRBV20-1 and TRBJ2-1; 13 bases fit TRBD2. The DNA end is more similar to TRBJ2-7, so the J call may be wrong. Per germline, CDR1 DFQATT and CDR2 SNEGSKA (reference sequence). The length of the CDR3 is 21 residues. CDR3 bases: TGCAGTGCTGAAAACCTCCCGACTAGCGGGAGGCCCCGCAGCTCCTACAATGAGCAGTACTTC. Translation gives CSAENLPTSGRPRSSYNEQYF.

The chain carries TRBV4-3 and TRBJ2-4, with a possible D match to TRBD1 (6 bases). Trimming shortened V by 0 bases and J by 0 bases, and 18 bases separated the two germline ends. The V gene's germline CDR1 is LGHNA and CDR2 YSLEER. This CDR3 region has 19 residues. The CDR3: CASSQDHLSGQLAKNIQYF. In nucleotides, the CDR3 is TGCGCCAGCAGCCAAGACCATCTTTCCGGACAGTTAGCCAAAAACATTCAGTACTTC.

V is TRBV11-2 and J is TRBJ2-3; weak D call: TRBD2 (7 bases). Germline assignment: CDR1 SGHAT and CDR2 FQNNGV. This CDR3 has 16 residues. The V end lost 3 bases, the J end lost 6 bases, and 19 bases lay between the germline ends. The CDR3 sequence: CASSFGAGRGSDTQYF. CDR3 coding DNA: TGTGCCAGCAGCTTCGGAGCGGGAAGGGGGTCGGATACGCAGTATTTT.

This clonotype turned up a few times. V and J are TRBV4-3 and TRBJ2-5; D might be TRBD2 (5 bases). The germline gives CDR1 LGHNA, CDR2 YSLEER. The ends were cut back, 1 base at V and 0 bases at J, with 15 bases in the middle. The CDR3 totals 17 residues. The CDR3 DNA reads TGCGCCAGCAGCCAAGGGGCTCCGGGAAGTTACCAAGAGACCCAGTACTTC. This sequence encodes CASSQGAPGSYQETQYF.

The chain uses TRBV2 and TRBJ2-3; D is unclear. V dropped 5 bases and J dropped 9 bases, with 12 bases sitting between them. This CDR3 comprises 12 residues. Germline V gene sequence: CDR1 SNHLY, CDR2 FYNNEI. The CDR3 region has the DNA TGTGCCAGCAGTTCACTGTGGGGAACGCAGTATTTT. It encodes CASSSLWGTQYF.

CDR3 region: CSTNSGGLGYTF. CDR3 nucleotides: TGCAGTACCAATTCAGGGGGCCTTGGCTACACCTTC. The genes are TRBV20-1 and TRBJ1-2; TRBD1 matches at 8 bases. The germline V gene has CDR1 DFQATT and CDR2 SNEGSKA (reference sequence). The CDR3 consists of 12 residues. J lost 7 bases, V lost 8 bases, and 9 bases had no gene match.

The genes are TRBV20-1 and TRBJ1-2; 7 bases are shared with TRBD1. The J segment lost 3 bases and the V segment lost 0 bases, leaving 10 bases of the junction unmatched. Germline assignment: CDR1 DFQATT and CDR2 SNEGSKA (reference sequence). The CDR3 is 16 residues long. CDR3 nucleotide sequence: TGCAGTGCTAGAGATGGGGCCGAAGGGGGCGACTATGGCTACACCTTC. Translated: CSARDGAEGGDYGYTF.

J is TRBJ1-1 and V is TRBV12-3 or TRBV12-4, with TRBD1 as a possible D gene (6 bases). Trimming took off 6 bases at V and 3 bases at J, with 14 bases between the two ends. The CDR3 has 14 amino acids. In DNA form, the CDR3 reads TGTGCCAGCAGCCAACAGGGTAGGGACACTGAAGCTTTCTTT. Its translation is CASSQQGRDTEAFF.

The chain combines TRBV7-6 with TRBJ2-3; 11 nucleotides match TRBD2. Germline V gene sequence: CDR1 SGHVS, CDR2 FNYEAQ. The CDR3 spans 16 residues. The J segment lost 5 bases and the V segment lost 5 bases, leaving 9 bases of the junction unmatched. The CDR3 loop reads CASSRGGTSGLDTQYF. CDR3 nucleotides: TGTGCCAGCAGCCGAGGTGGGACTAGCGGTTTAGATACGCAGTATTTT. Full variable domain (outside the CDR3, taken from reference TRBV7-6 and TRBJ2-3): GAGVSQSPRYKVTKRGQDVALRCDPISGHVSLYWYRQALGQGPEFLTYFNYEAQQDKSGLPNDRFSAERPEGSISTLTIQRTEQRDSAMYRCASSRGGTSGLDTQYFGPGTRLTVL.

For this clonotype: At one of its ends the junction is not consistent with the germline gene, which may arise from a read error. The J gene is TRBJ2-7, the V gene TRBV5-1, with D uncertain. Germline V gene sequence: CDR1 SGHRS, CDR2 YFSETQ. The length of the CDR3 is 13 residues. Written as DNA, the CDR3 is TGCGCCAACAGCTTTGACACATCCTACGAGCAGTACTTC. Translated: CANSFDTSYEQYF.

V usage is TRBV28 and J usage is TRBJ2-5; 7 nucleotides match TRBD1. The ends lost 6 bases at V and 5 bases at J; junction bases unmatched: 6. This CDR3 contains 13 residues. Germline V gene lookup returns CDR1 MDHEN and CDR2 SYDVKM. The DNA for the CDR3 is TGTGCCAGCAGCTCACAGGGGTTGGAGACCCAGTACTTC. Protein sequence: CASSSQGLETQYF.

This chain joins TRBV5-5 and TRBJ2-1; 9 nucleotides agree with TRBD1. The germline gives CDR1 SGHKS, CDR2 YYEKEE (reference sequence). Losses at the gene ends were 1 base for V and 9 bases for J; bases not matched to a gene: 8. This CDR3 has 15 residues. CDR3 sequence: CASSLFGTGKGEQFF. DNA for the CDR3: TGTGCCAGCAGCTTGTTCGGGACAGGGAAGGGTGAGCAGTTCTTC.

The chain recombines TRBV19 with TRBJ2-5; 9 nucleotides align to TRBD1. V gave up 8 bases and J gave up 12 bases; unmatched junction bases: 13. Germline lookup yields CDR1 LNHDA and CDR2 SQIVND (reference sequence). The length of the CDR3 is 13 residues. The chain's CDR3 is CASADRGGSRKYF. The DNA of the CDR3 is TGTGCCAGTGCGGACAGGGGAGGATCTCGGAAGTACTTC.

The V call is TRBV2, the J call TRBJ2-3; D remains unclear. The CDR3 sequence is 10 residues long. Deletions cut 6 bases from V and 9 bases from J, with 7 bases between. The germline V gene encodes CDR1 SNHLY and CDR2 FYNNEI. The CDR3 DNA reads TGTGCCAGCAGGACCGGGACGCAGTATTTT. Its translation is CASRTGTQYF. Full variable domain (missing parts from reference TRBV2 and TRBJ2-3): EPEVTQTPSHQVTQMGQEVILRCVPISNHLYFYWYRQILGQKVEFLVSFYNNEISEKSEIFDDQFSVERPDGSNFTLKIRSTKLEDSAMYFCASRTGTQYFGPGTRLTVL.